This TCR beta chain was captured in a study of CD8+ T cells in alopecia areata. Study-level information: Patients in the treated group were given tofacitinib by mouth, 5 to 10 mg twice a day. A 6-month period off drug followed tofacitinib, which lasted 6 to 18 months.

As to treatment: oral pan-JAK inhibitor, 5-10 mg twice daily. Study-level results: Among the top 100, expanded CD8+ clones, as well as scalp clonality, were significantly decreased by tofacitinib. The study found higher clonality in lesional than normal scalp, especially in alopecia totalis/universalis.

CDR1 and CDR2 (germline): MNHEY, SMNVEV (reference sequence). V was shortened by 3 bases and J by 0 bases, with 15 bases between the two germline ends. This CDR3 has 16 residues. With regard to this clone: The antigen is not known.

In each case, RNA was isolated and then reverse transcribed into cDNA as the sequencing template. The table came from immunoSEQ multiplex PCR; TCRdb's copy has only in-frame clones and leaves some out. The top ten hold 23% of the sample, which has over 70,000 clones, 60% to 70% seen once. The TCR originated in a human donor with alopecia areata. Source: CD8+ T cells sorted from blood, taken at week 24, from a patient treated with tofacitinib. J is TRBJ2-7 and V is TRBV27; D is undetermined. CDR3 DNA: TGTGCCAGCAGTTTTCTGGCTCCCAAGGGCTCCTACGAGCAGTACTTC. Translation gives CASSFLAPKGSYEQYF.